The rows below give T cell receptor beta chains drawn from one sample of a study of human T cells and chemical hapten exposure. TCRdb called the RACE reads again in MiXCR, with one record for every CDR3 protein. The table records under 130,000 distinct CDR3 sequences, roughly 11% of them present only once. The sample consisted of whole blood, taken in connection with sensitization to the hapten diphenylcyclopropenone (DPC). The receptors were sampled from a woman in her thirties or forties with alopecia areata. Some clones in this sample may be carry-over from other donors' samples. The CDR3 runs from the conserved cysteine through the conserved F or W. A D gene is named only where the DNA matches it firmly. Expanded clones are given a class, and other clones once, few, many or no size at all.

many	TRBV18	TRBJ2-3	TRBD1	TGTGCCAGCTCACGAGGGGGACAGGGAACAGATACGCAGTATTTT	CASSRGGQGTDTQYF
many	TRBV28	TRBJ2-7	TRBD1	TGTGCCAGCAGCCCCAGGACAGGGGGTGGTAGTTTC	CASSPRTGGGSF
many	TRBV29-1	TRBJ2-3	NA	TGCAGCGTCCCTACCGGGCCGCGCACAGATACGCAGTATTTT	CSVPTGPRTDTQYF
NA	TRBV7-9	TRBJ2-1	TRBD2	TGTGCCAGCAGCTTGGGAGGACTAGCGGGACGTTACAATGAGCAGTTCTTC	CASSLGGLAGRYNEQFF
few	TRBV24-1	TRBJ2-1	NA	TGTGCCACCAGTGATAATCCCTACAATGAGCAGTTCTTC	CATSDNPYNEQFF
few	TRBV9	TRBJ2-1	TRBD1	TGTGCCAGCAGCGCCAACCCCGGGACAGGGATTGTCAATGAGCAGTTCTTC	CASSANPGTGIVNEQFF
NA	TRBV14	TRBJ1-2	TRBD1	TGTGCCAGCAGCCGCCAGACAGGGGGTTATGGCTACACCTTC	CASSRQTGGYGYTF
few	TRBV5-5	TRBJ1-1	NA	TGTGCCAGCAGCTCAGGGGCGAACACTGAAGCTTTCTTT	CASSSGANTEAFF
many	TRBV4-2	TRBJ1-1	NA	TGTGCCAGCAGCCAAGCACGGGGGAACACTGAAGCTTTCTTT	CASSQARGNTEAFF
NA	TRBV6-1	TRBJ2-1	NA	TGTGCCAGCAGCCCGGGTACCTACAATGAGCAGTTCTTC	CASSPGTYNEQFF
NA	TRBV4-3	TRBJ2-3	TRBD2	TGCGCCAGCAGCCAAGCACTAGCGGGAGCTCCAGATAATTGGCAGTATTTT	CASSQALAGAPDNWQYF
few	TRBV19	TRBJ2-5	NA	TGTGCCAGTAGTATCCCGGAAGGGGCGGAAGAGACCCAGTACTTC	CASSIPEGAEETQYF
NA	TRBV28	TRBJ2-7	NA	TGTGCCAGCGTAACAGACTACGAGCAGTACTTC	CASVTDYEQYF
many	TRBV20-1	TRBJ2-3	NA	TGCAGTGCTAGAGTGGTTACAGATACGCAGTATTTT	CSARVVTDTQYF
NA	TRBV6-1	TRBJ1-5	NA	TGTGCCAGCAGTGAAGCGCAGGGCCCCGGTCAGCCCCAGCATTTT	CASSEAQGPGQPQHF
few	TRBV29-1	TRBJ2-6	TRBD1	TGCAGCGTTTCACCATCTACAGGGGAAGCTGCTGGGGCCAACGTCCTGACTTTC	CSVSPSTGEAAGANVLTF
many	TRBV5-6	TRBJ1-5	NA	TGTGCCAGCAGCTTGGACAATCAGCCCCAGCATTTT	CASSLDNQPQHF
NA	TRBV29-1	TRBJ2-6	NA	TGCAGCGTCGCACGGGACGTAGACTCTGGGGCCAACGTCCTGACTTTC	CSVARDVDSGANVLTF
few	TRBV10-3	TRBJ2-1	TRBD2	TGTGCCATCAGCAGAACTACTAGCGGCTCCTCCTACAATGAGCAGTTCTTC	CAISRTTSGSSYNEQFF
NA	TRBV6-2/TRBV6-3	TRBJ2-3	NA	TGTGCCAGCAGTCCCTTCGTAGATACGCAGTATTTT	CASSPFVDTQYF
many	TRBV11-2	TRBJ1-4	TRBD1	TGTGCCAGCAGCCCACAGGGGGCCGAGGGGGAAAAACTGTTTTTT	CASSPQGAEGEKLFF
NA	TRBV10-3	TRBJ1-1	TRBD1	TGTGCCGCTGGGACAGGGAACACTGAAGCTTTCTTT	CAAGTGNTEAFF
many	TRBV7-9	TRBJ1-2	NA	TGTGCCAGCAGCCCGACAGGAGATGGCTACACCTTC	CASSPTGDGYTF
medium-sized	TRBV28	TRBJ2-7	NA	TGTGCCAGCAGTCCTATTGACTCCTACGAGCAGTACTTC	CASSPIDSYEQYF
many	TRBV20-1	TRBJ2-3	NA	TGCAGTGCTAGAGATGTAGTAGATTACACAGATACGCAGTATTTT	CSARDVVDYTDTQYF
few	TRBV3-1	TRBJ2-5	NA	TGTGCCGGCAGCCATCACAGGGAGGGAGAGACCCAGTACTTC	CAGSHHREGETQYF
few	TRBV5-5	TRBJ1-1	NA	TGTGCCAGCAGCTTGGAGAGGAACACTGAAGCTTTCTTT	CASSLERNTEAFF
many	TRBV5-1	TRBJ2-1	TRBD2	TGCGCCAGCAGCTTGCTAGCGGGAGTGTACAATGAGCAGTTCTTC	CASSLLAGVYNEQFF
NA	TRBV2	TRBJ2-7	NA	TGTGCCAGCAGTGGACACATCTCCTACGAGCAGTACTTC	CASSGHISYEQYF
NA	TRBV28	TRBJ1-2	NA	TGTGCCAGCAGTCCCCCGTGGGGATATGGCTACACCTTC	CASSPPWGYGYTF
many	TRBV25-1	TRBJ2-1	NA	TGTGCCAGCTGGGACTGGTACAATGAGCAGTTCTTC	CASWDWYNEQFF
few	TRBV20-1	TRBJ2-1	NA	TGCAGTGCTAGACGACGGGCCTTCTACAATGAGCAGTTCTTC	CSARRRAFYNEQFF
few	TRBV25-1	TRBJ1-2	TRBD1	TGTGCCAGCAGTGAAACAGGGACAGTCTATGGCTACACCTTC	CASSETGTVYGYTF
many	TRBV6-1	TRBJ2-1	TRBD2	TGTGCCAGCAGTGAAGCGGTAGCGGGAGCCGGACTCAATGAGCAGTTCTTC	CASSEAVAGAGLNEQFF
NA	TRBV20-1	TRBJ1-6	NA	TGCAGTGCTAGAGATCAGAAGGGTTCCTATAATTCACCCCTCCACTTT	CSARDQKGSYNSPLHF
few	TRBV29-1	TRBJ2-5	NA	TGCAGCGTTGCCTGGTTCGCACAGCAAGAGACCCAGTACTTC	CSVAWFAQQETQYF
few	TRBV11-2	TRBJ1-1	NA	TGTGCCAGCAGCCGACTAGAATCAGCTTTCTTT	CASSRLESAFF
few	TRBV28	TRBJ2-1	NA	TGTGCCAGCAGTTTAGCACGGCGGAGCGGCGGTGAGCAGTTCTTC	CASSLARRSGGEQFF
few	TRBV12-3/TRBV12-4	TRBJ2-1	NA	TGTGCCAGCCGCGAGGTGCATGAGCAGTTCTTC	CASREVHEQFF
many	TRBV7-2	TRBJ2-3	NA	TGTGCCAGCAGCTCGCCTTTCGCGGCCCTGGGCACAGATACGCAGTATTTT	CASSSPFAALGTDTQYF
many	TRBV7-7	TRBJ2-1	NA	TGTGCCAGCACCCTAGGGAGACAAGAGCAGTTCTTC	CASTLGRQEQFF
many	TRBV20-1	TRBJ2-3	NA	TGCAGTGCTAGGGGCGAGGTCCGAGCGGCAGATACGCAGTATTTT	CSARGEVRAADTQYF
NA	TRBV11-2	TRBJ2-1	TRBD2	TGTGCCAGCAGCCCAACACAACAAGCGGGGGACTACAATGAGCAGTTCTTC	CASSPTQQAGDYNEQFF
many	TRBV30	TRBJ2-3	NA	TGTGCCTGGAGTAAATCCACAGATACGCAGTATTTT	CAWSKSTDTQYF
few	TRBV5-5	TRBJ2-5	NA	TGTGCCAGCAGCACGAACACGGGAGAGACCCAGTACTTC	CASSTNTGETQYF
NA	TRBV4-2	TRBJ1-6	NA	TGTGCCAGCAGCCAAGACCTCAGGGACTATAATTCACCCCTCCACTTT	CASSQDLRDYNSPLHF
many	TRBV11-2	TRBJ2-7	TRBD2	TGTGCCAGCAATCCGGGACTAGGGTTATACGAGCAGTACTTC	CASNPGLGLYEQYF
NA	TRBV7-2	TRBJ2-2	NA	TGTGCCAGCAGCCGACCGACAGGGAGGGTCACCGGGGAGCTGTTTTTT	CASSRPTGRVTGELFF